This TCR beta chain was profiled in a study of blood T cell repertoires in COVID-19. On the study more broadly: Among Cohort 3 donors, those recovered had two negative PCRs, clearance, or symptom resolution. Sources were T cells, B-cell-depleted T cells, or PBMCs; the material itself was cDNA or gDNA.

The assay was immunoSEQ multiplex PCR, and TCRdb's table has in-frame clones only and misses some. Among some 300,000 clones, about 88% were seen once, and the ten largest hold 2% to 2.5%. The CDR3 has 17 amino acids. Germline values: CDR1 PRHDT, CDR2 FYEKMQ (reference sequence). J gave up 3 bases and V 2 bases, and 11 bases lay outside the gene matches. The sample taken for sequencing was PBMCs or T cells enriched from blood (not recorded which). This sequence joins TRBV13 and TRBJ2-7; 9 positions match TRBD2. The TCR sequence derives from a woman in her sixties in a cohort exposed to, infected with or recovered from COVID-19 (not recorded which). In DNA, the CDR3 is TGTGCCAGCAGCTTATGGGGGGCTAGCGGGAAACACTACGAGCAGTACTTC. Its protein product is CASSLWGASGKHYEQYF. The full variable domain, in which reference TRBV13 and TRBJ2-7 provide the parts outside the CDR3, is AAGVIQSPRHLIKEKRETATLKCYPIPRHDTVYWYQQGPGQDPQFLISFYEKMQSDKGSIPDRFSAQQFSDYHSELNMSSLELGDSALYFCASSLWGASGKHYEQYFGPGTRLTVT.